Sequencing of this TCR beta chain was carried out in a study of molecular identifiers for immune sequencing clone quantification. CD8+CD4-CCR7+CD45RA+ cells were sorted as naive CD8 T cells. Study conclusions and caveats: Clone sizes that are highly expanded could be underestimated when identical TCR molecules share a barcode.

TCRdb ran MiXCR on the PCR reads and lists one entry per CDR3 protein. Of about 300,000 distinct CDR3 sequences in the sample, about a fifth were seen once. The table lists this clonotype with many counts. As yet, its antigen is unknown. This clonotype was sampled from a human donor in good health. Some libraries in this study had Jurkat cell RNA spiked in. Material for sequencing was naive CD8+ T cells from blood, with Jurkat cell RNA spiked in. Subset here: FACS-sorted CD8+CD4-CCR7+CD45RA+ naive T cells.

This CDR3 reads CASRSVETRNTEAFF. The CDR3 nucleotides read TGTGCCAGCAGATCCGTGGAGACTCGCAACACTGAAGCTTTCTTT. The chain couples TRBV6-1 to TRBJ1-1; D unclear. V was clipped by 6 bases and J by 2 bases, with 16 bases between them. The germline gives CDR1 MNHNS, CDR2 SASEGT. The CDR3 consists of 15 residues.